This TCR beta chain emerged from a study of blood T cells in healthy people across ages. Germline V gene lookup returns CDR1 SGHRS and CDR2 YFSETQ. CDR3 size: 13 residues. Study-level results: Conclusively comparing naive with antigen-experienced cells was impossible with unsorted PBMCs. One million T cells yielded diversity estimates that were considered underestimates.

Next came a second PCR, run for about 7 to 12 cycles, which used a sample-barcoded 5' primer along with a J-beta primer mix. TCRdb re-called the 5' RACE reads with MiXCR, one entry per CDR3 protein. The sample lists just under 900,000 distinct CDR3 sequences, about 30% occurring once. In the case of this clonotype: Its antigen remains unknown. At one boundary the junction diverges from the germline segment, which might be a read error.

The receptor was derived from a woman aged 80 or older in good health. The sample comprised blood. The V gene is TRBV5-1, the J gene TRBJ2-1, with D perhaps being TRBD1 or TRBD2 (6 bases each). CDR3 DNA: TGTGCCAGCAGCTGGGGGGCGGTTAATGAGCGGTTCTTC. It specifies CASSWGAVNERFF.